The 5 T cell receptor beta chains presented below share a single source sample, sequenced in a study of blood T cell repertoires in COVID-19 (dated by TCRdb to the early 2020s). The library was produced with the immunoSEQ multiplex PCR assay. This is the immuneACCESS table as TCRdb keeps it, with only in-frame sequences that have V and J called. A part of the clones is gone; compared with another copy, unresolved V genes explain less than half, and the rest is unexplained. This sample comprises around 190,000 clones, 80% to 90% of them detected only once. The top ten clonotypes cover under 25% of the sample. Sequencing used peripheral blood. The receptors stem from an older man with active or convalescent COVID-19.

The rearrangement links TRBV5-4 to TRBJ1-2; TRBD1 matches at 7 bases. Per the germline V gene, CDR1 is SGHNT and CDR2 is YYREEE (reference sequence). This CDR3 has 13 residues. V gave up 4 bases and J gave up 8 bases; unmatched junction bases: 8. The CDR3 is CASSGDRVGGYTF. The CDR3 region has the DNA TGTGCCAGCAGCGGTGACAGGGTCGGAGGCTACACCTTC.

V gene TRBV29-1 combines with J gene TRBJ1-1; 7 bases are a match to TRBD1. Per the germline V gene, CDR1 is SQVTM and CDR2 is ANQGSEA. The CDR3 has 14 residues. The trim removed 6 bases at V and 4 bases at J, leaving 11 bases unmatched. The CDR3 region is CSVHDRELGTEAFF. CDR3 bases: TGCAGCGTGCATGACAGGGAATTGGGCACTGAAGCTTTCTTT.

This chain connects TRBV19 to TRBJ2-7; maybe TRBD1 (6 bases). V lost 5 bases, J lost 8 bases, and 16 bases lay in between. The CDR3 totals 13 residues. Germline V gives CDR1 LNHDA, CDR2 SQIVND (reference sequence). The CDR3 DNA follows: TGTGCCAGTAGTGTCCGACAGGTAGACAAGCAGTACTTC. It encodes CASSVRQVDKQYF. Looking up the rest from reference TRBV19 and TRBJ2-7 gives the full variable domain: DGGITQSPKYLFRKEGQNVTLSCEQNLNHDAMYWYRQDPGQGLRLIYYSQIVNDFQKGDIAEGYSVSREKKESFPLTVTSAQKNPTAFYLCASSVRQVDKQYFGPGTRLTVT.

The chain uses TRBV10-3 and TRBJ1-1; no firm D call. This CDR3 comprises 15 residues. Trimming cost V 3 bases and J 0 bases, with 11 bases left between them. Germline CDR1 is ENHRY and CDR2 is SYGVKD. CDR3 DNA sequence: TGTGCCATCAGTGATTTTTCCAGGATGAACACTGAAGCTTTCTTT. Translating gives CAISDFSRMNTEAFF.

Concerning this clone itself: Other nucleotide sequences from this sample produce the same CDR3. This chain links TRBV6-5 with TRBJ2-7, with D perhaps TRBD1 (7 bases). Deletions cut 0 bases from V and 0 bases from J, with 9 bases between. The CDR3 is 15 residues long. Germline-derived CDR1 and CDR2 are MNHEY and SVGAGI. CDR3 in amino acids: CASSYSRDSSYEQYF. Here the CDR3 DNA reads TGTGCCAGCAGTTACTCGCGGGACAGCTCCTACGAGCAGTACTTC.